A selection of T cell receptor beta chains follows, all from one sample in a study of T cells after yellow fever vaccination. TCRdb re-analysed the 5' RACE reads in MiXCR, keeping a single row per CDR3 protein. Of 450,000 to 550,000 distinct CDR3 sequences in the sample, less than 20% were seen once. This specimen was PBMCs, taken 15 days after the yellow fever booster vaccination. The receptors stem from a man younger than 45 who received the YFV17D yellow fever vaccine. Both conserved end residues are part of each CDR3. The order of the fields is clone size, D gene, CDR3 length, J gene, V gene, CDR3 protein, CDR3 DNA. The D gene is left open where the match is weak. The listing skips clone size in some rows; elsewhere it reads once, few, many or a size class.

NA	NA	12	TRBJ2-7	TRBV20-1	CSASWQGYEQYF	TGCAGTGCTAGCTGGCAGGGCTACGAGCAGTACTTC
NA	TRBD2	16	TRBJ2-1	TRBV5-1	CASSLRISGRYNEQFF	TGCGCCAGCAGTTTGAGGATCAGCGGGAGATACAATGAGCAGTTCTTC
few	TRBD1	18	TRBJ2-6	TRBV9	CASSSLPGQGAGANVLTF	TGTGCCAGCAGCTCCCTACCGGGACAGGGGGCTGGGGCCAACGTCCTGACTTTC
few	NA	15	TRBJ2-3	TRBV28	CASSLGGAGPDTQYF	TGTGCCAGCAGTTTAGGAGGGGCCGGGCCAGATACGCAGTATTTT
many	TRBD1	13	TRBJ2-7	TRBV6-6	CASATGMRNEQYF	TGTGCCAGCGCGACAGGGATGAGAAACGAGCAGTACTTC
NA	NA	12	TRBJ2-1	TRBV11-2	CASSPLAGEQFF	TGTGCCAGCAGCCCCCTAGCTGGTGAGCAGTTCTTC
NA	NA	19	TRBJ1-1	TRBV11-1	CASSLTPGATVRPNTEAFF	TGTGCCAGCAGCTTAACACCGGGGGCAACAGTACGACCGAACACTGAAGCTTTCTTT
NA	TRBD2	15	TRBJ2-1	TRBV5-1	CASSFGLAGGMEQFF	TGCGCCAGCAGCTTCGGGCTAGCGGGAGGAATGGAGCAGTTCTTC
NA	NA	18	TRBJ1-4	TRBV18	CASSRTTVFLSGNEKLFF	TGTGCCAGCTCACGAACGACGGTCTTTCTCTCCGGCAATGAAAAACTGTTTTTT
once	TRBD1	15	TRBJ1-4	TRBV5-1	CASSARTGSGEKLFF	TGCGCCAGCAGCGCACGGACAGGCTCAGGGGAAAAACTGTTTTTT
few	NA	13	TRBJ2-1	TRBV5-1	CASSSEAGNEQFF	TGCGCCAGCAGCTCGGAGGCAGGCAATGAGCAGTTCTTC
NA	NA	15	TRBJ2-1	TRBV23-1	CASSIVRRKHNEQFF	TGCGCCAGCAGTATAGTCCGACGCAAACACAATGAGCAGTTCTTC
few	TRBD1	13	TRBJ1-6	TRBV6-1	CASTTGVASPLHF	TGTGCCAGCACGACAGGGGTGGCCTCACCCCTCCACTTT
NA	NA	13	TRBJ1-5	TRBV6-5	CASTSQSNQPQHF	TGTGCCAGCACTTCACAATCGAATCAGCCCCAGCATTTT
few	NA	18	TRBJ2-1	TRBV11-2	CASSLALLGEDYYNEQFF	TGTGCCAGCAGCTTGGCTCTCCTGGGGGAAGACTACTACAATGAGCAGTTCTTC
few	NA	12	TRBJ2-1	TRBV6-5	CASSYPGDEQFF	TGTGCCAGCAGTTATCCAGGGGATGAGCAGTTCTTC
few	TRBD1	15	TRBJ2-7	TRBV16	CASSQRTGASYEQYF	TGTGCCAGCAGCCAAAGGACAGGGGCCTCCTACGAGCAGTACTTC
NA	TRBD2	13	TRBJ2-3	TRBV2	CAGLMREVDTQYF	TGTGCCGGCTTAATGCGGGAGGTGGATACGCAGTATTTT
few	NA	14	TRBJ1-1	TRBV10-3	CAIQPAGVNTEAFF	TGTGCCATCCAACCTGCTGGAGTTAACACTGAAGCTTTCTTT
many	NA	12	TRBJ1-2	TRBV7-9	CASSFTGYGYTF	TGTGCCAGCAGCTTTACAGGCTATGGCTACACCTTC
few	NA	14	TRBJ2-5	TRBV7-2	CASSRAGLKETQYF	TGTGCCAGCAGCCGAGCTGGGCTAAAAGAGACCCAGTACTTC
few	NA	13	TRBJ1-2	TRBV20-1	CSARDIFDYGYTF	TGCAGTGCCCGGGACATCTTCGACTATGGCTACACCTTC
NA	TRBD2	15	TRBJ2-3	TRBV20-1	CSASSPGTIADRQYF	TGCAGTGCTTCCTCACCCGGGACTATTGCAGATAGGCAGTATTTT
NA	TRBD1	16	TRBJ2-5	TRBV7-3	CASSRSGTGAREAQYF	TGTGCCAGCAGCAGAAGCGGGACAGGGGCAAGAGAGGCCCAGTACTTC
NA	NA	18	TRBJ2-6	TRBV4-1	CASSHIGQMLSGANVLTF	TGCGCCAGCAGCCATATCGGACAGATGCTCTCTGGGGCCAACGTCCTGACTTTC
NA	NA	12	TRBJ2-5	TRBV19	CASSGARETQYF	TGTGCCAGTAGTGGTGCCAGAGAGACCCAGTACTTC
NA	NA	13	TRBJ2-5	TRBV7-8	CASSLEGPETQYF	TGTGCCAGCAGCTTAGAGGGCCCGGAGACCCAGTACTTC
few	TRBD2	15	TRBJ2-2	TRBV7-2	CASSLVPGGTGELFF	TGTGCCAGCAGCTTAGTCCCGGGAGGAACCGGGGAGCTGTTTTTT
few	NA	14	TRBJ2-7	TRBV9	CASSVDRRPYEQYF	TGTGCCAGCAGCGTAGATCGGAGACCCTACGAGCAGTACTTC
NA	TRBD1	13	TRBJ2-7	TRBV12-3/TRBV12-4	CASSSLGGSEQYF	TGTGCCAGCAGTTCCTTAGGGGGCAGCGAGCAGTACTTC
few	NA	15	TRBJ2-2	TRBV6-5	CASSYGAGAGVELFF	TGTGCCAGCAGTTACGGGGCGGGGGCAGGTGTGGAGCTGTTTTTT
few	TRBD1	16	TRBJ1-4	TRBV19	CASRLQPQGANEKLFF	TGTGCCAGTAGACTCCAACCCCAGGGGGCGAATGAAAAACTGTTTTTT
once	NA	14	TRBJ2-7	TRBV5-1	CASRGDVSSYEQYF	TGCGCCAGCAGAGGGGACGTGAGCTCCTACGAGCAGTACTTC
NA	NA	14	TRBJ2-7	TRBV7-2	CASSLVPDSYEQYF	TGTGCCAGCAGCTTAGTTCCCGACAGCTACGAGCAGTACTTC
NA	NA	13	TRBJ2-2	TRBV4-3	CASSQLRAGELFF	TGCGCCAGCAGCCAATTACGAGCCGGGGAGCTGTTTTTT
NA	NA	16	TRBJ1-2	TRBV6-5	CASSYTLTRGNYGYTF	TGTGCCAGCAGTTACACCCTCACCAGGGGTAACTATGGCTACACCTTC
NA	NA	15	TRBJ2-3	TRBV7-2	CASSLVAPSTDTQYF	TGTGCCAGCAGCTTAGTAGCGCCCAGCACAGATACGCAGTATTTT
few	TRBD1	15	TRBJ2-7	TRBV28	CASSLQGSGTYEQYF	TGTGCCAGCAGCCTACAGGGGTCGGGCACATACGAGCAGTACTTC
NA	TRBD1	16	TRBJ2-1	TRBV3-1	CASSHWDRTGVGEQFF	TGTGCCAGCAGCCATTGGGACCGGACAGGGGTGGGTGAGCAGTTCTTC
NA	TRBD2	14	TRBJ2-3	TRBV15	CATSKSGREDTQYF	TGTGCCACCAGCAAAAGCGGGAGGGAAGATACGCAGTATTTT
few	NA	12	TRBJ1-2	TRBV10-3	CAISGANYGYTF	TGTGCCATCAGTGGGGCCAACTATGGCTACACCTTC
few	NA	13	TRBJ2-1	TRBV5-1	CASSLEGDNEQFF	TGCGCCAGCAGCTTGGAAGGGGACAATGAGCAGTTCTTC
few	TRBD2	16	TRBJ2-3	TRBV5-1	CASSPRGAGGPDTQYF	TGCGCCAGCAGCCCCCGAGGTGCGGGAGGGCCAGATACGCAGTATTTT
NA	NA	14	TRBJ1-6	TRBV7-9	CASSPSIDNSPLHF	TGTGCCAGCAGCCCTAGCATTGATAATTCACCCCTCCACTTT
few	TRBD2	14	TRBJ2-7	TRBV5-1	CASSTGTSGTEQYF	TGCGCCAGCAGCACCGGGACTAGCGGGACGGAGCAGTACTTC
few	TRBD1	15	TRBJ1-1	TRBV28	CASNPGGQGNTEAFF	TGTGCCAGCAACCCCGGGGGACAGGGGAACACTGAAGCTTTCTTT